This T cell receptor (beta chain) was captured in a study of OX40 agonist ivuxolimab in advanced cancers. The overall study: Patients in dose escalation had liver, melanoma, kidney or head and neck cancers. Among those enrolled, mean age was about 58 years (range about 23 to 79) and about 79% were male.

Points from the study as a whole: There were, on average, more expanded clones in CD8+ T cells than in CD4+.

With V trimmed by 2 bases and J by 2 bases, 4 bases remained unmatched. The germline gives CDR1 MNHNS, CDR2 SASEGT. The length of the CDR3 is 15 residues. Generated by immunoSEQ multiplex PCR, the TCRdb table keeps only in-frame clones and is missing some. The top ten clones hold 30% of a sample with 8,500 to 11,000 clones, 75% to 85% of them seen once. The investigators sampled blood at baseline, at cycle 4 day 1, and at cycle 7 day 1. Concerning this clone: Antigen: not known.

This chain connects TRBV6-1 to TRBJ1-2, with 8 bases lining up with TRBD1. The TCR originated in an adult with an advanced solid tumor such as melanoma, head and neck, liver or kidney cancer. Sequences were derived from CD4+ or CD8+ T cells sorted from blood, sampled in a trial of the OX40 agonist ivuxolimab. Here the CDR3 reads CASSELAGGNYGYTF. In DNA form, the CDR3 reads TGTGCCAGCAGTGAATTGGCAGGGGGCAACTATGGCTACACCTTC.